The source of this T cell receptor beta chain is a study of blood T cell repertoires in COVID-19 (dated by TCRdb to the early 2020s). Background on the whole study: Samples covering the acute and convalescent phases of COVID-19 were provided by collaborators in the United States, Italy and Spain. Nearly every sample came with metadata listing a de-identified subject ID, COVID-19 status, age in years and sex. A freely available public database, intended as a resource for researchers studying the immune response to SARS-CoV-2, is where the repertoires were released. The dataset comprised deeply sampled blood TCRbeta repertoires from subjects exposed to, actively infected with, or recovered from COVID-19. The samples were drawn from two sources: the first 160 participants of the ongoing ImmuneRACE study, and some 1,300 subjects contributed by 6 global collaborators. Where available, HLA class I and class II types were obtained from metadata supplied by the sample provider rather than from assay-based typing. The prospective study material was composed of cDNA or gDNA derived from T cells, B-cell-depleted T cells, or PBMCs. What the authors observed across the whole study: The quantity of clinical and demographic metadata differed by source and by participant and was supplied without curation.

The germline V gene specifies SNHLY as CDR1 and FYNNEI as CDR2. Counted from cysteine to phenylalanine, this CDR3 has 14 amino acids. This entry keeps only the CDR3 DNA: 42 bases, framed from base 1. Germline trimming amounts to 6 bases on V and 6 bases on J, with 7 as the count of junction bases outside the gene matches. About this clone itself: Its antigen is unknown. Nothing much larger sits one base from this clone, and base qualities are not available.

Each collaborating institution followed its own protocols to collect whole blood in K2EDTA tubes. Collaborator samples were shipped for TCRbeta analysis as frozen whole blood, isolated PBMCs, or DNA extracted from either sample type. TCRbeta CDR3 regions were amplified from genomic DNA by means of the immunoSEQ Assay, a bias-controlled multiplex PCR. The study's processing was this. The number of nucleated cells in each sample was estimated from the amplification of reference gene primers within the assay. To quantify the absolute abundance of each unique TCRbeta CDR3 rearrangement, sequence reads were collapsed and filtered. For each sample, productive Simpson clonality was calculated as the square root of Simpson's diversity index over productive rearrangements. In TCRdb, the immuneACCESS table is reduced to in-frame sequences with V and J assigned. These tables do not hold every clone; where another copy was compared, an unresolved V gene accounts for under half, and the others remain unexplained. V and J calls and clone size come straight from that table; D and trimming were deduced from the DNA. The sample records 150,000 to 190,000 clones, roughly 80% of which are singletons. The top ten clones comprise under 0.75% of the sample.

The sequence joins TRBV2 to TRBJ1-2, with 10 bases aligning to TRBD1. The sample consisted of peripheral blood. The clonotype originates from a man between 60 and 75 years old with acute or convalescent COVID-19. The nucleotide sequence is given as TGTGCCAGCAGCGGGGACAGGGGCTTCAATGGCTACACCTTC. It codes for CASSGDRGFNGYTF.